A single sample gave rise to the 23 T cell receptor beta chains below, sequenced in a study of metastatic and nonmetastatic thyroid tumors. No patient received treatment before thyroid surgery. TCRdb re-called the PCR reads through MiXCR. Among about 82,000 clones listed, under 15% were seen once. Source material: tumor tissue. These receptors came from a female donor with papillary thyroid cancer or a benign thyroid nodule (not recorded which). Some clones in this sample may be carry-over from other donors' samples.

Ten or more counts support this clone. The chain employs TRBV10-3 and TRBJ1-2; no reliable D call. Germline lookup yields CDR1 ENHRY and CDR2 SYGVKD. The CDR3 spans 11 residues. V lost 0 bases and J lost 5, with 1 base in between. Written as DNA, the CDR3 is TGTGCCATCAGTGAGTCTTATGGCTACACCTTC. This encodes CAISESYGYTF.

In this sample, this clone turned up many times. J is TRBJ2-1 and V is TRBV20-1; D is unresolved. Trimming removed 6 bases from V and 2 bases from J, with 8 bases in between. Germline CDR1 reads DFQATT; CDR2 reads SNEGSKA (reference sequence). The CDR3 length is 12 residues. The CDR3 reads CSAPGAYNEQFF. The CDR3 DNA is TGCAGTGCCCCTGGGGCCTACAATGAGCAGTTCTTC.

This clone has just a few counts. The junction departs from germline at one end; a sequencing error may be responsible. Other DNA sequences in the same sample also yield this CDR3. The rearrangement links TRBV25-1 to TRBJ1-6; TRBD1 is a possible D gene (5 bases). Per germline, CDR1 MGHDK and CDR2 SYGVNS. This CDR3 is 15 amino acids long. The CDR3 reads CASSPRVPYNSPLHF. Written as DNA, the CDR3 is TGCGCCAGCAGTCCCAGGGTCCCCTATAATTCACCCCTCCACTTT.

This clone was counted many times. The rearrangement uses TRBV7-2 and TRBJ2-3; 7 nucleotides agree with TRBD2. This CDR3 has 16 amino acids. Trimming cost V 1 base and J 4 bases; bases outside gene matches: 8. CDR1 is SGHTA and CDR2 is FQGNSA in the germline V gene. DNA of the CDR3: TGTGCCAGCAGCTTAGGTATACGGGAGGAGGCAGATACGCAGTATTTT. This codes for CASSLGIREEADTQYF.

This clone was detected many times. This chain connects TRBV20-1 to TRBJ2-3; D perhaps matches TRBD2 (6 bases). The CDR3 has 12 amino acids. Germline CDR1 DFQATT, CDR2 SNEGSKA (reference sequence). The V end lost 6 bases, the J end lost 5 bases, and 12 bases lay between the germline ends. This chain's CDR3 is CSAWSGLDTQYF. Here the CDR3 DNA reads TGCAGTGCCTGGTCGGGACTAGATACGCAGTATTTT.

This clone has a count of ten or more. This sequence joins TRBV12-3 or TRBV12-4 and TRBJ1-6; D is unresolved. V lost 6 bases to trimming and J lost 8 bases, with 11 bases between them. The CDR3 consists of 13 residues. The CDR3 loop is CASRYQADSPLHF. CDR3 coding DNA: TGTGCCAGCAGGTACCAGGCGGATTCACCCCTCCACTTT.

This clone has a count of ten or more. The chain uses TRBV5-6 and TRBJ2-5, with a possible D match to TRBD1 (5 bases). Germline CDR1 reads SGHDT; CDR2 reads YYEEEE. This CDR3 has 14 residues. Trimming removed 1 base from V and 0 bases from J, with 7 bases in between. This CDR3 reads CASSLPRDQETQYF. The CDR3 region has the DNA TGTGCCAGCAGCTTGCCCAGGGACCAAGAGACCCAGTACTTC.

The table lists this clone with a few counts. Being one base from a much bigger clone, this may be a read error. V gene TRBV30 combines with J gene TRBJ2-2; possibly TRBD1 or TRBD2 for D (5 bases each). From germline, CDR1 is GTSNPN and CDR2 SVGIG (reference sequence). The CDR3 totals 14 residues. CDR3 region: CAWSVYQGTGELSF. The CDR3 bases are TGTGCCTGGAGTGTTTACCAGGGAACCGGGGAGCTGTCTTTT.

V is TRBV5-5 and J is TRBJ1-4; no firm D call. CDR3 length equals 14 residues. Trimming pared 4 bases from V and 5 bases from J, leaving 12 bases between. Germline loops: CDR1 SGHKS, CDR2 YYEKEE (reference sequence). CDR3 in amino acids: CASSARSLNEKLFF. CDR3 coding DNA: TGTGCCAGCAGCGCACGGAGCCTCAATGAAAAACTGTTTTTT.

The table lists this clone with many counts. J is TRBJ1-2 and V is TRBV28; 7 nucleotides align to TRBD1. The germline V gene has CDR1 MDHEN and CDR2 SYDVKM. The CDR3 is 14 residues long. V shed 5 bases and J 1 base; nucleotides not matched to a gene: 4. The chain's CDR3 is CASSGDSFNYGYTF. In DNA form, the CDR3 reads TGTGCCAGCAGTGGGGACAGTTTTAACTATGGCTACACCTTC.

With regard to this clone: Possible read error: a much larger clone is one base away. This chain connects TRBV7-8 to TRBJ2-5, with D unresolved. The CDR3 consists of 14 residues. The germline V gene encodes CDR1 SGHVS and CDR2 FQNEAQ. V lost 5 bases and J 5 bases, leaving 15 bases between the germline ends. CDR3 DNA: TGTGCCAGCAGCCCCCGCGAATGGGTGGAGACCCAGTACTTC. This encodes CASSPREWVETQYF.

This clone appeared many times. This chain joins TRBV5-5 and TRBJ2-1; D is possibly TRBD2 (5 bases). CDR1 and CDR2 (germline): SGHKS, YYEKEE (reference sequence). This CDR3 comprises 16 residues. The V end was cut by 2 bases, the J end by 6 bases, with 18 bases between. CDR3 residues: CASSFQESGFGNEQFF. The CDR3 nucleotides are TGTGCCAGCAGCTTCCAGGAGAGCGGTTTTGGCAATGAGCAGTTCTTC. The whole variable domain, filled in from reference TRBV5-5 and TRBJ2-1, reads DAGVTQSPTHLIKTRGQQVTLRCSPISGHKSVSWYQQVLGQGPQFIFQYYEKEERGRGNFPDRFSARQFPNYSSELNVNALLLGDSALYLCASSFQESGFGNEQFFGPGTRLTVL.

The chain joins TRBV9 to TRBJ2-1; 12 nucleotides agree with TRBD2. The ends lost 4 bases at V and 7 bases at J; junction bases unmatched: 9. In germline, CDR1 is SGDLS, CDR2 YYNGEE. This CDR3 has 16 amino acids. DNA of the CDR3: TGTGCCAGCAGCCCCCGGACTAGCGGGGTTAGGAATGAGCAGTTCTTC. Translation: CASSPRTSGVRNEQFF.

Comments on this clone: A read error may be the cause here, since a much bigger clone is one base away. V and J are TRBV27 and TRBJ2-5; D is possibly TRBD2 (5 bases). Trimming removed 6 bases at V and 5 bases at J, with 16 bases between. The germline CDR1 and CDR2 sequences are MNHEY and SMNVEV (reference sequence). The CDR3 extends over 14 amino acids. CDR3 residues: CASRPPWESETQYF. The CDR3 nucleotides read TGTGCCAGCAGACCACCGTGGGAGAGCGAGACCCAGTACTTC.

In regard to this clone: The conserved closing phenylalanine or tryptophan is absent in this CDR3, likely reflecting a read error. The rearrangement uses TRBV5-4 and TRBJ2-7; D may match TRBD1 or TRBD2 (5 bases each). This CDR3 comprises 16 residues. The V end was cut by 4 bases, the J end by 1 base, with 18 bases between. Germline CDR1 reads SGHNT; CDR2 reads YYREEE (reference sequence). The CDR3: CASSVTEAGPSYEQYL. The CDR3 coding sequence is TGTGCCAGCAGCGTTACGGAGGCAGGGCCATCCTACGAGCAGTACCTC.

This clone occurred a few times. V gene TRBV6-1 combines with J gene TRBJ2-5; D may match TRBD1 or TRBD2 (6 bases each). The V gene lost 3 bases and the J gene lost 8 bases, with 25 bases spanning the gap. The CDR3 totals 17 residues. Germline values: CDR1 MNHNS, CDR2 SASEGT. CDR3 protein: CASSENRAGDFGDTQYF. CDR3 DNA: TGTGCCAGCAGTGAGAATCGGGCAGGGGACTTCGGGGACACCCAGTACTTC.

This clone was counted many times. This rearrangement joins TRBV27 to TRBJ2-1; D call uncertain. V lost 4 bases and J lost 6, with 19 bases in between. The CDR3 has 16 amino acids. Looked up from germline, CDR1 is MNHEY and CDR2 is SMNVEV (reference sequence). In DNA, the CDR3 is TGTGCCAGCAGTTCGAACGCCAGGAGTTTGGGCAATGAGCAGTTCTTC. Its protein product is CASSSNARSLGNEQFF.

On this clone itself: A read error may be the cause here, since a much bigger clone is one base away. Within the sample, other DNA sequences also encode this same CDR3. The J gene is TRBJ2-5, the V gene TRBV6-1; D is perhaps TRBD2 (6 bases). Per the germline V gene, CDR1 is MNHNS and CDR2 is SASEGT. The CDR3 runs 13 residues. The CDR3 region is CASSEALRGDQYF. The CDR3 DNA reads as TGCGCCAGCAGTGAAGCGCTTCGCGGGGACCAGTACTTC.

This clone was observed many times. The gene calls are TRBV10-3 and TRBJ2-7; possibly TRBD1 for D (5 bases). The CDR3 runs to 14 residues. V gave up 6 bases and J gave up 0 bases, with 12 bases separating them. CDR1 and CDR2 from the germline V gene are ENHRY and SYGVKD. The CDR3 DNA follows: TGTGCCATCAGATCCAGGGTTCCCTCCTACGAGCAGTACTTC. Protein product: CAIRSRVPSYEQYF.

This clone was detected ten times or more. This chain links TRBV2 with TRBJ2-2; 7 nucleotides match TRBD1. CDR3 length: 14 residues. Unmatched junction bases numbered 4, after V lost 5 bases and J lost 4 bases. Germline V lookup: CDR1 SNHLY, CDR2 FYNNEI. CDR3 amino acids: CASSRTGATGELFF. DNA for the CDR3: TGTGCCAGCAGTCGGACAGGAGCCACCGGGGAGCTGTTTTTT.

As regards this clone: The junction does not match germline at one end; this may be a read error. The chain uses TRBV15 and TRBJ2-7; 9 bases are shared with TRBD1. The CDR3 is 14 residues long. Germline lookup yields CDR1 LNHNV and CDR2 YYDKDF (reference sequence). CDR3 DNA: TGTTCCACCAGCAGGGACAGGGCTAGCTGTGAGCAGTACTTC. Protein sequence: CSTSRDRASCEQYF.

In regard to this clone: A much bigger clone sits one base away, suggesting this may be a read error. The chain couples TRBV2 to TRBJ1-1, with no clear D. V lost 4 bases, J lost 4 bases, and 19 bases lay in between. This CDR3 contains 16 residues. CDR1 is SNHLY and CDR2 is FYNNEI in the germline V gene. CDR3 DNA sequence: TGTGCCAGCAGTGGATCGTGGGCGGCGTGGGGCACTGAAGCTTTCTTT. Protein product: CASSGSWAAWGTEAFF.

This clone was seen repeatedly, ten times or more. The genes are TRBV19 and TRBJ2-2; D ambiguous. Germline V gene sequence: CDR1 LNHDA, CDR2 SQIVND (reference sequence). The CDR3 is 15 residues long. Trimming left V 5 bases short and J 0 bases short, with 10 bases between. CDR3 residues: CASSERLANTGELFF. In DNA, the CDR3 is TGTGCCAGTAGTGAGAGACTCGCGAACACCGGGGAGCTGTTTTTT.